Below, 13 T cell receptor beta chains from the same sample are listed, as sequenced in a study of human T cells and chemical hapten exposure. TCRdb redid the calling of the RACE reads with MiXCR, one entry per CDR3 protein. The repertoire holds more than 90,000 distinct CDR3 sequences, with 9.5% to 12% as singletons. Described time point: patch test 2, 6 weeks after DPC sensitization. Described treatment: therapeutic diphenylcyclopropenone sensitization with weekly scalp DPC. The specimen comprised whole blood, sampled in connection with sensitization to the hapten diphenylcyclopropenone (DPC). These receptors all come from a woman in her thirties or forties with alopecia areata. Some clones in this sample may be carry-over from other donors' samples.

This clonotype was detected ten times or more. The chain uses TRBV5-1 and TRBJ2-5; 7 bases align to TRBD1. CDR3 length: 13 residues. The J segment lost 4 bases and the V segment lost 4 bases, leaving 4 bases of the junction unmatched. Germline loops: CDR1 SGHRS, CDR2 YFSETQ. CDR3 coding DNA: TGCGCCAGCAGCACGACAGGGTTAGAGACCCAGTACTTC. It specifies CASSTTGLETQYF.

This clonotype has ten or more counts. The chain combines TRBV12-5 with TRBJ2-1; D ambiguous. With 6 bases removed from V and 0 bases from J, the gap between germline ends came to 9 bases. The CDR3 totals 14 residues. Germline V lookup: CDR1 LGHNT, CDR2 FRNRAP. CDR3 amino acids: CASGTRASYNEQFF. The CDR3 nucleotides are TGTGCTAGTGGCACCCGGGCCTCCTACAATGAGCAGTTCTTC. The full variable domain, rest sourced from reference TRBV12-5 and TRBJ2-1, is DARVTQTPRHKVTEMGQEVTMRCQPILGHNTVFWYRQTMMQGLELLAYFRNRAPLDDSGMPKDRFSAEMPDATLATLKIQPSEPRDSAVYFCASGTRASYNEQFFGPGTRLTVL.

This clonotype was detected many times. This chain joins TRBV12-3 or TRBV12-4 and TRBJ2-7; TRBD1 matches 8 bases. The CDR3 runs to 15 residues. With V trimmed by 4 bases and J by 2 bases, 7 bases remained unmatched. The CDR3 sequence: CASSYGTGLAYEQYF. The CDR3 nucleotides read TGTGCCAGCAGTTACGGGACAGGCCTTGCCTACGAGCAGTACTTC.

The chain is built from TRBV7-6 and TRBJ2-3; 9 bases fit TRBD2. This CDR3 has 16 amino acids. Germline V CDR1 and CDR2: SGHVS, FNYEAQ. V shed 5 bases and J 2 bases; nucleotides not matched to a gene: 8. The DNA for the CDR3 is TGTGCCAGCAGCCCTCTTGCGGGGGGGACCACAGATACGCAGTATTTT. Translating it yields CASSPLAGGTTDTQYF.

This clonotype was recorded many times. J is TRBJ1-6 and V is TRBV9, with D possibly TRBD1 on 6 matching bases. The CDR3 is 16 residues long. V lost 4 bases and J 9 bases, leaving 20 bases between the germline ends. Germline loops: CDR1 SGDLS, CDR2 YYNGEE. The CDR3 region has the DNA TGTGCCAGCAGCCTCTCAAGCGGACAGTTTGGTTCACCCCTCCACTTT. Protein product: CASSLSSGQFGSPLHF. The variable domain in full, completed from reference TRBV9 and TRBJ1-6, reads DSGVTQTPKHLITATGQRVTLRCSPRSGDLSVYWYQQSLDQGLQFLIQYYNGEERAKGNILERFSAQQFPDLHSELNLSSLELGDSALYFCASSLSSGQFGSPLHFGNGTRLTVT.

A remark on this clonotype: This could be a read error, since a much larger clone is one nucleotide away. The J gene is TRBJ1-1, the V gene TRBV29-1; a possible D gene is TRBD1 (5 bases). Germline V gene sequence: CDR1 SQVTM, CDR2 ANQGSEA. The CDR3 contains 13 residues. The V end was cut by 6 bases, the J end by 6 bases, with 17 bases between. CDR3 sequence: CSVAGAVGAEAFF. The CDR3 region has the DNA TGCAGCGTCGCCGGGGCCGTAGGGGCTGAAGCTTTCTTT.

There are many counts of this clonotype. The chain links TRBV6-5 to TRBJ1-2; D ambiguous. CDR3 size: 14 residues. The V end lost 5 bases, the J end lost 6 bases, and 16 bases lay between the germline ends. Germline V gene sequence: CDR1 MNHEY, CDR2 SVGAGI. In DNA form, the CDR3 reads TGTGCCAGCAGTGCATCGGGATTCCCCGATGGCTACACCTTC. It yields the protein CASSASGFPDGYTF.

CDR3 residues: CASSFKDRGTEAFF. In nucleotides, the CDR3 is TGCGCCAGCAGCTTCAAAGACAGGGGAACTGAAGCTTTCTTT. V usage is TRBV5-1 and J usage is TRBJ1-1; TRBD1 aligns across 8 bases. V trimming: 2 bases; J trimming: 5 bases; junction bases outside the gene matches: 5. CDR3 length: 14 residues. Germline-derived CDR1 and CDR2 are SGHRS and YFSETQ.

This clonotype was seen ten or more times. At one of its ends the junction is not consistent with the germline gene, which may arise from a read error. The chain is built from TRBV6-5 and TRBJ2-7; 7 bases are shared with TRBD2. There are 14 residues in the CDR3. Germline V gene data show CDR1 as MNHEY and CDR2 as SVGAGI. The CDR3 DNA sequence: TGTGCCAGCAGTCCCGGTGGGAGCGGGACTTACCTTTGCTTC. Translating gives CASSPGGSGTYLCF.

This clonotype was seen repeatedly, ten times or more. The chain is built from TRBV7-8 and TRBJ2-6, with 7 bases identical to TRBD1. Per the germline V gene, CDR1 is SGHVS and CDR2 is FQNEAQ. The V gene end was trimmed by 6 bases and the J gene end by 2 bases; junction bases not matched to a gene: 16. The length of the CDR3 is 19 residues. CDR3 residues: CASRSNRDSDRAGANVLTF. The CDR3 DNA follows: TGTGCCAGCAGATCAAACCGGGACAGCGACCGAGCTGGGGCCAACGTCCTGACTTTC.

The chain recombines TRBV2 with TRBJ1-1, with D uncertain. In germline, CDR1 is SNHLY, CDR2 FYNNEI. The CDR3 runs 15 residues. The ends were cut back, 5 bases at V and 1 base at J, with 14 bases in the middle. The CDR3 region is CASSPTRAENTEAFF. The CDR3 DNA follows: TGTGCCAGCAGTCCTACACGGGCGGAGAACACTGAAGCTTTCTTT.

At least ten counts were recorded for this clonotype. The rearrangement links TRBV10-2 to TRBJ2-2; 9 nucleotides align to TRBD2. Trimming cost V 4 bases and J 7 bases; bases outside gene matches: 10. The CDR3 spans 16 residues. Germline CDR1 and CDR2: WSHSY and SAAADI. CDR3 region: CASSVRLAGTIGELFF. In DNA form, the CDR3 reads TGCGCCAGCAGTGTACGGCTAGCGGGGACCATCGGGGAGCTGTTTTTT.

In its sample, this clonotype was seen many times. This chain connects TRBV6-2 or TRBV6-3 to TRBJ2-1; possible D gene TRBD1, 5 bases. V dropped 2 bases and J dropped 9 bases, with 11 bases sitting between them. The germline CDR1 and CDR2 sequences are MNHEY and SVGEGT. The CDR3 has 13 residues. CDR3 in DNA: TGTGCCAGCAGTTACCCGCAGGGCCCTGAGCAGTTCTTC. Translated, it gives CASSYPQGPEQFF.